This T cell receptor beta chain was retrieved from a study of identical twins. Study outcomes and limitations: Partly confounded zero-insertion analyses could result from invariant MAIT and iNKT cells. Conclusions rested on cross-sectional statistics rather than following the same donors. High-abundance cord blood beta clonotypes had fewer insertions; memory repertoires showed none.

Template switching added a universal primer site; cDNA carried unique molecular identifiers. One entry per CDR3 protein, called by TCRdb with MiXCR from the 5' RACE reads. The table shows approximately 700,000 distinct CDR3 sequences, with 5.5% to 7.5% occurring only once. About this clonotype: The antigen remains unidentified.

The V gene's germline CDR1 is MNHNS and CDR2 SASEGT. The junction had 6 bases not matched to a gene; V was cut back by 5 bases and J by 2 bases. The CDR3 is 15 amino acids. The receptor's source is a young man in good health. Sequencing used naive T cells sorted from blood. This chain connects TRBV6-1 to TRBJ1-2; 9 bases match TRBD1. For the CDR3, the DNA is TGTGCCAGCAGTCCCGGGACAGGGTGGAACTATGGCTACACCTTC. It yields the protein CASSPGTGWNYGYTF.